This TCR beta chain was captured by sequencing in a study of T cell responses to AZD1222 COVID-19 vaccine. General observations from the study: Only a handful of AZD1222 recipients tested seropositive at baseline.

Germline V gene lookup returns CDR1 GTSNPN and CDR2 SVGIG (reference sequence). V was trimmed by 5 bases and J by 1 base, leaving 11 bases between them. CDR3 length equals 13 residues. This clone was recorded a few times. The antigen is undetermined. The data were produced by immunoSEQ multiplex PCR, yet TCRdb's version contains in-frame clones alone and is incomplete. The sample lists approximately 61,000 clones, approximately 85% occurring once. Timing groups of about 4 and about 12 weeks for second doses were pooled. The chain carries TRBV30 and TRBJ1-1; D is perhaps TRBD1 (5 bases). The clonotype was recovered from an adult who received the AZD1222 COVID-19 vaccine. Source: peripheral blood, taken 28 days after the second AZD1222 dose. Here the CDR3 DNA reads TGTGCCTGGCGGATGACAGCGAACACTGAAGCTTTCTTT. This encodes CAWRMTANTEAFF. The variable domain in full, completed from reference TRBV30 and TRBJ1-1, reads SQTIHQWPATLVQPVGSPLSLECTVEGTSNPNLYWYRQAAGRGLQLLFYSVGIGQISSEVPQNLSASRPQDRQFILSSKKLLLSDSGFYLCAWRMTANTEAFFGQGTRLTVV.